The sequence of this T cell receptor (beta chain) was determined in a study of blood T cell repertoires in COVID-19. Study information: Acute and convalescent COVID-19 samples came from the United States, Italy and Spain. PBMCs, B-cell-depleted T cells, or T cells were the source of the cDNA or gDNA that made up the material.

This clone occurred many times. In the original processing: Estimates of nucleated cell counts were drawn from the amplification of reference gene primers. Sequencing used immunoSEQ multiplex PCR; TCRdb keeps in-frame clones, though not all of them. For V, J and clone size, that table is used; D and trimming come from the DNA. This table has around 190,000 clones, over 75% appearing once. Germline V gene data show CDR1 as MNHEY and CDR2 as SVGAGI. V shed 6 bases and J shed 3 bases, with 14 bases lying between them. The CDR3 runs to 14 residues. The chain recombines TRBV6-5 with TRBJ1-2; a possible D gene is TRBD1 (5 bases). This sequence was found in a woman between 45 and 60 years old with acute or convalescent COVID-19. The sample comprised peripheral blood. CDR3 in DNA: TGTGCCAGCAGCAGAATGACAGTGGACTATGGCTACACCTTC. As protein: CASSRMTVDYGYTF.